The rows below give T cell receptor beta chains drawn from one sample of a study of blood T cell repertoires in COVID-19. Assay used: immunoSEQ multiplex PCR; TCRdb lists only in-frame clones, some missing. The sample holds fewer than 200,000 clones; around 89% are singletons and the top ten take roughly 6%. Sequencing used peripheral blood. The receptors were gathered from a man between 35 and 55 years old with active or convalescent COVID-19. The CDR3 runs from the conserved cysteine through the conserved F or W. Some rows mark clone size as missing; the rest say once, few, many or name a class of expanded clone.

cdr3_length j_call clone_size v_call cdr3_aa
14 TRBJ2-1 - TRBV6-1 CASSEQGIMDEQFF
17 TRBJ1-3 - TRBV7-2 CASSPQIQGRSGNTIYF
20 TRBJ1-6 - TRBV28 CASSLWARTGGPERGSPLHF
12 TRBJ1-1 - TRBV3-1/TRBV3-2 CASSQREGEAFF
15 TRBJ1-5 - TRBV2 CASSEGTASNQPQHF
16 TRBJ1-5 - TRBV28 CASSLSGQGIGQPQHF
18 TRBJ1-6 - TRBV9 CASSVAATVSSYNSPLHF
14 TRBJ1-2 - TRBV28 CASSGAQGIRGYTF
16 TRBJ1-5 - TRBV11-2 CASSQGGHSDNQPQHF
18 TRBJ1-5 - TRBV2 CASSEATPGTGLVQPQHF
14 TRBJ2-7 - TRBV11-2 CASSWERGRYEQYF
15 TRBJ2-7 - TRBV5-5 CASSLNRGLNYEQYF
15 TRBJ1-6 few TRBV3-1/TRBV3-2 CASSSRQANNSPLHF
15 TRBJ2-7 - TRBV11-3 CASSSNQGTTYEQYF